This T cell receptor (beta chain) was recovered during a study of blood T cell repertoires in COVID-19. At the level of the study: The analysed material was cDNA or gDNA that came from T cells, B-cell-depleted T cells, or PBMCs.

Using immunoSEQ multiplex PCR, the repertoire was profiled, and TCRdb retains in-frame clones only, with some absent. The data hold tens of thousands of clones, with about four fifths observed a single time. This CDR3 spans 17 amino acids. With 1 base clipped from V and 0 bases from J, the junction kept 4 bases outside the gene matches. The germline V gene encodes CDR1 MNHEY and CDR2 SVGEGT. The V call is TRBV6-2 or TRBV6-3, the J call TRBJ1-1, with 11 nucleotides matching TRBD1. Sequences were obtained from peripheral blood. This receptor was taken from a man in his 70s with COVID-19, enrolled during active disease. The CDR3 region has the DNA TGTGCCAGCAGTTACTACGGGACAGGGGGATTGAACACTGAAGCTTTCTTT. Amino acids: CASSYYGTGGLNTEAFF.